The present TCR beta chain was sequenced within a study of blood T cell repertoires in COVID-19. Study-level background: Samples taken during acute and convalescent COVID-19 were collected in the United States, Italy and Spain. T cells, B-cell-depleted T cells, or PBMCs provided the cDNA or gDNA that served as material.

The CDR3 consists of 12 residues. From germline, CDR1 is SGHAT and CDR2 FQNNGV. The V end lost 4 bases, the J end lost 4 bases, and 7 bases lay between the germline ends. Original processing methods: Amplifying reference gene primers gave estimates of nucleated cell counts. Sequenced by immunoSEQ multiplex PCR; TCRdb stores in-frame clones only, minus some. From that table come the V and J calls and clone size; the DNA was used to work out D and trimming. This sample has 54,000 or so clones, with approximately 83% found just once. Patients of the Seattle cohort, enrolled during active infection, were followed longitudinally.

This chain uses TRBV11-2 with TRBJ1-2; possibly TRBD1 for D (5 bases). This clonotype was obtained from a man older than 75 with COVID-19, enrolled during active disease. Sequences were obtained from peripheral blood. CDR3: CASSSDSYGYTF. Here the CDR3 DNA reads TGTGCCAGCAGCTCCGACAGCTATGGCTACACCTTC.